This T cell receptor (beta chain) was obtained from a study of shared clonotypes between healthy human individuals. Overall study: Three CD4 naive, three CD4 memory, two CD8 naive and one CD8 memory plate were used per donor.

Naive CD8 isolation took CD45RO-negative cells positively selected for CCR7 and excluded terminally differentiated effector memory CD45RA+ cells. Donors were Caucasian adults residing in Nashville, Tennessee, USA. Sorted-subset replicate PCR reactions were performed with about 190 ng DNA, corresponding to tens of thousands of T cell genomes. Methods used by the authors: Because ImmunoSEQ provided only junction sequences with no quality scores, the filtering differed. Measured with immunoSEQ multiplex PCR; TCRdb has only the in-frame clones, and not every one. From that table come the V and J calls and clone size; the DNA was used to work out D and trimming. The table has about 2.2 million clones, approximately 94% seen once. This CDR3 is built from 15 residues. CDR1 and CDR2 (germline): MGHRA, YSYEKL. The germline V and J ends were trimmed by 4 bases and 4 bases, with 15 bases remaining between them.

The chain recombines TRBV4-1 with TRBJ2-3; no reliable D call. Sequencing was carried out using naive CD8+ T cells from PBMCs. The sequence derives from a man in his late teens or twenties in good health. Some clones in this sample may be carry-over from other donors' samples. CDR3 in amino acids: CASSPRPSQADTQYF. In DNA, the CDR3 is TGCGCCAGCAGCCCAAGGCCCTCCCAAGCAGATACGCAGTATTTT.